A selection of T cell receptor beta chains follows, all from one sample in a study of blood T cell repertoires in COVID-19. Data came from immunoSEQ multiplex PCR; TCRdb stores just in-frame clones and leaves some out. Of 40,000 to 50,000 clones in the sample, roughly nine tenths were seen once. Sequencing was performed on peripheral blood. The receptors originated from a human donor in a cohort sampled during active COVID-19. Each CDR3 is given with its conserved first and last residue. The order of the fields is V gene, CDR3 length, clone size, D gene, J gene, CDR3 DNA, CDR3 protein. The D gene is left open where the match is weak. Only some rows state a clone size, as once, few, many or a class for expanded clones.

>TRBV20-1|11|NA|NA|TRBJ2-5
TGCAGTGCTCCAAATGAGGAGACCCAGTACTTC
CSAPNEETQYF
>TRBV20-1|16|NA|TRBD2|TRBJ2-1
TGCAGTGCGAGTAGCGGGAGCAGTTCCTCCTACAATGAGCAGTTCTTC
CSASSGSSSSYNEQFF
>TRBV5-1|14|NA|TRBD1|TRBJ1-2
TGCGCCAGCAACCGGGGACAGGGTAACTATGGCTACACCTTC
CASNRGQGNYGYTF
>TRBV25-1|12|NA|NA|TRBJ1-1
TGTGCCAGTATTCAACAGGGTACTGAAGCTTTCTTT
CASIQQGTEAFF
>TRBV6-5|13|NA|TRBD1|TRBJ2-2
TGTGCCAGCCAGGACAGGCTGACCGGGGAGCTGTTTTTT
CASQDRLTGELFF
>TRBV6-5|15|NA|TRBD2|TRBJ2-7
TGTGCCAGCAGTACCGTGGGACTAGCAACTTACGAGCAGTACTTC
CASSTVGLATYEQYF
>TRBV19|14|NA|TRBD2|TRBJ2-2
TGTGCCAGTAGTCGGGGGGGTCGGACCGGGGAGCTGTTTTTT
CASSRGGRTGELFF
>TRBV3-1/TRBV3-2|16|once|TRBD1|TRBJ2-2
TGTGCCAGCAGCCACCGAGGGACAGGGAACACCGGGGAGCTGTTTTTT
CASSHRGTGNTGELFF
>TRBV16|15|NA|TRBD1|TRBJ2-1
TGTGCCAGCAGCCAACAACCGGGACAGTACAATGAGCAGTTCTTC
CASSQQPGQYNEQFF
>TRBV7-2|12|NA|NA|TRBJ2-5
TGTGCCAGCAGCTTACTCCGAGAGACCCAGTACTTC
CASSLLRETQYF
>TRBV24-1|15|NA|NA|TRBJ2-2
TGTGCCACCAGTGCAGGACACACGAACACCGGGGAGCTGTTTTTT
CATSAGHTNTGELFF
>TRBV5-1|16|NA|TRBD2|TRBJ2-5
TGCGCCAGCAGCTTATCAGCGGGGGGCAGGCCTGAGACCCAGTACTTC
CASSLSAGGRPETQYF
>TRBV12-3/TRBV12-4|13|NA|TRBD1|TRBJ1-4
TGTGCCAGCACGAGGGGGCTGGCGGAAAAACTGTTTTTT
CASTRGLAEKLFF
>TRBV7-2|17|NA|TRBD1|TRBJ1-4
TGTGCCAGCAGCTTACGCACCAGGGGGCGCGGGCATGAAAAACTGTTTTTT
CASSLRTRGRGHEKLFF
>TRBV18|15|NA|TRBD1|TRBJ1-4
TGTGCCAGCTCACCATTCGGACAGGGTAATGAAAAACTGTTTTTT
CASSPFGQGNEKLFF
>TRBV3-1/TRBV3-2|16|NA|TRBD2|TRBJ2-3
TGTGCCAGCAGCTCTAGCGGGAAGGGGCACACAGATACGCAGTATTTT
CASSSSGKGHTDTQYF
>TRBV3-1/TRBV3-2|16|NA|NA|TRBJ2-7
TGTGCCAGCAGCCAAGGAGTTGGGCAGGTTGGCTACGAGCAGTACTTC
CASSQGVGQVGYEQYF
>TRBV9|13|NA|TRBD1|TRBJ2-7
TGTGCCAGCAGCGGGGGACAGGGATACGAGCAGTACTTC
CASSGGQGYEQYF
>TRBV11-3|14|few|NA|TRBJ1-1
TGTGCCAGCAGCTTGAACGGGGAGAACACTGAAGCTTTCTTT
CASSLNGENTEAFF
>TRBV7-9|18|NA|TRBD2|TRBJ2-5
TGTGCCAGCAGCTTAGCGCTGGTGGCGGGAGCGTCTAGTAAGACCCAGTACTTC
CASSLALVAGASSKTQYF
>TRBV12-3/TRBV12-4|13|NA|NA|TRBJ2-3
TGTGCCAGCACCAGACAGGTTCACGATACGCAGTATTTT
CASTRQVHDTQYF
>TRBV5-4|14|NA|NA|TRBJ2-7
TGTGCCAGCAGCTTGGGAGGGCTGCGCTACGAGCAGTACTTC
CASSLGGLRYEQYF
>TRBV11-2|11|NA|NA|TRBJ2-1
TGTGCCAGCAGCTACGGCAATGAGCAGTTCTTC
CASSYGNEQFF
>TRBV5-1|18|NA|TRBD1|TRBJ1-6
TGCGCCAGCAGCTTACAGGGGGCCGTTATGACCTATAATTCACCCCTCCACTTT
CASSLQGAVMTYNSPLHF